Sequencing of this T cell receptor (beta chain) was carried out in a study of cytomegalovirus exposure and HLA in healthy donors. The V and J ends lost 7 bases and 4 bases, in that order; junction bases with no gene match: 6. Looked up from germline, CDR1 is MGHDK and CDR2 is SYGVNS. The CDR3 has 14 residues. 60 Vbeta and 13 Jbeta primers were used in PCR. Assay: immunoSEQ multiplex PCR; the TCRdb copy retains only in-frame clones and omits some. Of approximately 150,000 clones listed, roughly 79% are singletons. This rearrangement joins TRBV25-1 to TRBJ2-1; 8 nucleotides align to TRBD2. The clonotype originates from a woman aged 40-49 years in good health and CMV-seronegative. Sequenced material: PBMCs. CDR3 amino acids: CASTSGSQYNEQFF. In DNA form, the CDR3 reads TGTGCCAGCACAAGCGGGAGCCAATACAATGAGCAGTTCTTC. The whole variable domain, remainder taken from reference TRBV25-1 and TRBJ2-1, is EADIYQTPRYLVIGTGKKITLECSQTMGHDKMYWYQQDPGMELHLIHYSYGVNSTEKGDLSSESTVSRIRTEHFPLTLESARPSHTSQYLCASTSGSQYNEQFFGPGTRLTVL.